This T cell receptor (beta chain) is from a study of identical twins. A universal primer site arose from template switching, and cDNA bore unique molecular identifiers. TCRdb re-called the 5' RACE reads with MiXCR, one entry per CDR3 protein. The data contain hundreds of thousands of distinct CDR3 sequences, 15% to 20% of them singletons. Study-level points and caveats: Within cord blood, abundant beta clonotypes carried fewer insertions, but memory repertoires showed no such trend. It was cross-sectional statistical analysis, not following the same donors, that the conclusions relied on.

The CDR3 sequence is 13 residues long. Trimming shortened V by 2 bases and J by 7 bases, and 12 bases separated the two germline ends. Germline V gene sequence: CDR1 MNHEY, CDR2 SVGAGI. This clonotype was seen only a few times. Antigen: not known. In addition, the sample was reused for a study of T cells expressing NK-cell markers. That report notes: In several donors, these clonotypes also led the CD3+CD56-NKG2C+ fraction.

This receptor was identified in a woman between 18 and 29 years old in good health. This chain uses TRBV6-5 with TRBJ2-7; D is possibly TRBD1 or TRBD2 (5 bases each). What was sequenced was PBMCs. This CDR3 is CASSYTGSGEQYF. CDR3 DNA: TGTGCCAGCAGTTACACAGGTTCGGGGGAGCAGTACTTC.